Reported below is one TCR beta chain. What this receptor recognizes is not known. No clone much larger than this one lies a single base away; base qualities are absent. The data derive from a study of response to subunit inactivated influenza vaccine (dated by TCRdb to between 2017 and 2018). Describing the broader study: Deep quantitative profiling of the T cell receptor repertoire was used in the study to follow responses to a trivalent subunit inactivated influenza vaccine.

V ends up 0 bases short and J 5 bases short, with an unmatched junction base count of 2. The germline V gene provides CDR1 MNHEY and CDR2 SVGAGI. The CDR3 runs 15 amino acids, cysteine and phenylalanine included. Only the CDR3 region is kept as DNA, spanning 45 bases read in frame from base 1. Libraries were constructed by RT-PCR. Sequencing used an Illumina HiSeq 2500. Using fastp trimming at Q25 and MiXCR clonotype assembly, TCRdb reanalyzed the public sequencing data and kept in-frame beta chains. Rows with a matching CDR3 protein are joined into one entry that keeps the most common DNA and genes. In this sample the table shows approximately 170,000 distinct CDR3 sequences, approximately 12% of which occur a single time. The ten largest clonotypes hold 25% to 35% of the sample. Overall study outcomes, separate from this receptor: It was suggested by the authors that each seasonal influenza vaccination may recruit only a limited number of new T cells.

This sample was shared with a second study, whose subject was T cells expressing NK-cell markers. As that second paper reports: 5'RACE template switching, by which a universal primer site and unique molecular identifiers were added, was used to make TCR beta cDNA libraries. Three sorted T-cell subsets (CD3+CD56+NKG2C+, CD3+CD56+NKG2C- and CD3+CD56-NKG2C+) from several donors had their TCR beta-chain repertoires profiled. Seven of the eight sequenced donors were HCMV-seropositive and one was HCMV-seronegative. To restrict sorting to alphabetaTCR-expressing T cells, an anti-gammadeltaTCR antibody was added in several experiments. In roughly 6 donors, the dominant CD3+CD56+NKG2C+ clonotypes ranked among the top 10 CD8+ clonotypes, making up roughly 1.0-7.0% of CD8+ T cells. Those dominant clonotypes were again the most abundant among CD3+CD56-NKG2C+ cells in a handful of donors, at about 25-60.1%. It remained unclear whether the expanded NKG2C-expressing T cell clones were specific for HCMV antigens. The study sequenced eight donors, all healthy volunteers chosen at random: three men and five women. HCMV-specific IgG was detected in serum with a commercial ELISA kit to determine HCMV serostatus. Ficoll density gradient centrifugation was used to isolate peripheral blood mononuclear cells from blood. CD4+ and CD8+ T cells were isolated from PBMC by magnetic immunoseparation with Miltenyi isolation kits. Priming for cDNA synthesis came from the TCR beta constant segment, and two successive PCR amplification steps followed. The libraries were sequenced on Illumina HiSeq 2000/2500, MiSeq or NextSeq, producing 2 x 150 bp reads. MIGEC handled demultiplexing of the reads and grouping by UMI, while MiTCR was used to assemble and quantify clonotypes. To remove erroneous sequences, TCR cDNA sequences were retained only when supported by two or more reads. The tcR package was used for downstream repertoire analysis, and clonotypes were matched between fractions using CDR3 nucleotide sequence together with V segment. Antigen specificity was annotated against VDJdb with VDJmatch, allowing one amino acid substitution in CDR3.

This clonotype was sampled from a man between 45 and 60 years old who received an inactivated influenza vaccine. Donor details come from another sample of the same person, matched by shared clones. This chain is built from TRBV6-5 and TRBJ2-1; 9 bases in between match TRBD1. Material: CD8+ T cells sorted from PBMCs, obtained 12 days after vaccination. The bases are TGTGCCAGCAGTTACTCGGGACAGGGACACAATGAGCAGTTCTTC. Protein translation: CASSYSGQGHNEQFF.